These 31 T cell receptor beta chains originate from one sample sequenced in a study of shared clonotypes between healthy human individuals. Some clones are missing from TCRdb's copy, which holds only in-frame ones; the method was immunoSEQ multiplex PCR. The sample includes 2,100,000 or so clones, around 95% of them seen just once. Input material: naive CD4+ T cells sorted from blood. Subset here: CD45RA+ positively selected. These receptors were collected from a man aged 18-30 years in good health.

CDR3 region: CASSSRTGPSYEQYF. As DNA, the CDR3 is TGTGCCAGCAGCTCACGGACAGGGCCCTCCTACGAGCAGTACTTC. The J gene is TRBJ2-7, the V gene TRBV9; 8 bases are a match to TRBD1. Germline lookup yields CDR1 SGDLS and CDR2 YYNGEE. Unmatched junction bases numbered 6, after V lost 4 bases and J lost 0 bases. CDR3 size: 15 residues.

The CDR3 sequence: CASSLSGTEGKTQYF. The CDR3 nucleotides are TGCGCCAGCAGCCTCTCCGGGACAGAAGGGAAGACCCAGTACTTC. The rearrangement uses TRBV5-1 and TRBJ2-5; 7 bases are a match to TRBD1. With 4 bases clipped from V and 6 bases from J, the junction kept 12 bases outside the gene matches. This CDR3 spans 15 amino acids. Germline CDR1 reads SGHRS; CDR2 reads YFSETQ.

V and J are TRBV5-4 and TRBJ2-2; the D gene is possibly TRBD2 (6 bases). Germline-derived CDR1 and CDR2 are SGHNT and YYREEE (reference sequence). V lost 1 base to trimming and J lost 1 base, with 8 bases between them. The CDR3 sequence is 15 residues long. For the CDR3, the DNA is TGTGCCAGCAGCTTGCGGGACTGGAACACCGGGGAGCTGTTTTTT. It specifies CASSLRDWNTGELFF.

The chain carries TRBV18 and TRBJ2-1, with D perhaps matching TRBD1 (6 bases). Trimming took off 3 bases at V and 3 bases at J, with 12 bases between the two ends. CDR1 and CDR2 (germline): KGHSH, LQKENI. This CDR3 spans 15 amino acids. The CDR3, as DNA: TGTGCCAGCTCACCCCTTGAGGGGGTCTACAATGAGCAGTTCTTC. Encoded protein: CASSPLEGVYNEQFF.

The J gene is TRBJ2-1, the V gene TRBV6-1; D may match TRBD1 or TRBD2 (5 bases each). The CDR3 is 15 residues long. Per germline, CDR1 MNHNS and CDR2 SASEGT. Trimming shortened V by 4 bases and J by 4 bases, and 14 bases separated the two germline ends. The CDR3 DNA is TGTGCCAGCAGTGTACGGGACGGGTCTTACAATGAGCAGTTCTTC. It specifies CASSVRDGSYNEQFF.

The V and J genes are TRBV30 and TRBJ2-5; unclear D gene. V lost 3 bases and J 4 bases, leaving 18 bases between the germline ends. The germline V gene encodes CDR1 GTSNPN and CDR2 SVGIG (reference sequence). The CDR3 length is 15 residues. The CDR3 sequence: CAWRANSYLGETQYF. In DNA, the CDR3 is TGTGCCTGGAGGGCAAACTCTTATCTCGGAGAGACCCAGTACTTC.

The rearrangement links TRBV6-5 to TRBJ1-1; TRBD1 agrees at 7 bases. The trim removed 6 bases at V and 1 base at J, leaving 5 bases unmatched. Looked up from germline, CDR1 is MNHEY and CDR2 is SVGAGI. The CDR3 is made up of 14 amino acids. In DNA, the CDR3 is TGTGCCAGCAGCAAGAGGACAGGGAACACTGAAGCTTTCTTT. As protein: CASSKRTGNTEAFF.

This chain connects TRBV29-1 to TRBJ2-7; D is possibly TRBD2 (7 bases). The V end lost 5 bases, the J end lost 2 bases, and 13 bases lay between the germline ends. The CDR3 is 13 residues long. Germline CDR1 reads SQVTM; CDR2 reads ANQGSEA. CDR3 DNA sequence: TGCAGCGTTTTCCAGGGGACTACCTACGAGCAGTACTTC. This codes for CSVFQGTTYEQYF.

The rearrangement joins TRBV5-6 to TRBJ2-7; D gene uncertain. Trimming took 3 bases from V and 7 from J, leaving 8 bases between them. The CDR3 totals 11 residues. The germline V gene encodes CDR1 SGHDT and CDR2 YYEEEE. Here the CDR3 reads CASSSIDEQYF. DNA of the CDR3: TGTGCCAGCAGCTCCATCGATGAGCAGTACTTC.

Only one count was recorded for this clone. The chain joins TRBV7-9 to TRBJ2-1; 8 bases align to TRBD1. This CDR3 has 15 amino acids. Trimming at V came to 4 bases and at J to 7 bases, leaving 9 bases not matched to a gene. Germline V gene lookup returns CDR1 SEHNR and CDR2 FQNEAQ (reference sequence). CDR3 bases: TGTGCCAGCAGCTGGGCAGGGGGCGGAAGGAATGAGCAGTTCTTC. Residues: CASSWAGGGRNEQFF.

The rearrangement joins TRBV6-6 to TRBJ2-5; TRBD1 is a possible D gene (6 bases). The germline gives CDR1 MNHNY, CDR2 SVGAGI (reference sequence). Trimming removed 2 bases at V and 5 bases at J, with 18 bases between. The CDR3 consists of 16 residues. Written as DNA, the CDR3 is TGTGCCAGCAGTTACGGGCTGGGGGCTGTAGGGGAGACCCAGTACTTC. Protein sequence: CASSYGLGAVGETQYF.

The V and J genes are TRBV7-9 and TRBJ2-5; tentatively, D is TRBD1 (6 bases). There are 15 residues in the CDR3. The germline gives CDR1 SEHNR, CDR2 FQNEAQ (reference sequence). CDR3 nucleotides: TGTGCAGTGTTTCAGGGGTCTGGGTCGGGAGAGACCCAGTACTTC. The encoded protein is CAVFQGSGSGETQYF.

The V gene is TRBV4-3, the J gene TRBJ1-2; D not resolved. Germline loops: CDR1 LGHNA, CDR2 YSLEER. V gave up 1 base and J gave up 3 bases, with 18 bases separating them. The CDR3 runs to 17 residues. The CDR3 sequence is CASSQVNEVGSDYGYTF. DNA of the CDR3: TGCGCCAGCAGCCAAGTGAATGAAGTGGGTTCGGACTATGGCTACACCTTC.

The chain carries TRBV5-1 and TRBJ1-4; no clear D. The germline CDR1 and CDR2 sequences are SGHRS and YFSETQ. V gave up 0 bases and J gave up 8 bases, with 8 bases separating them. This CDR3 is built from 13 residues. CDR3 nucleotide sequence: TGCGCCAGCAGCTTGGAACTGGGAGAAAAACTGTTTTTT. Translated, it gives CASSLELGEKLFF.

This chain links TRBV6-1 with TRBJ1-1; a possible D gene is TRBD1 (6 bases). Looked up from germline, CDR1 is MNHNS and CDR2 is SASEGT. V was pared by 8 bases and J by 4 bases, with 17 bases between. The CDR3 is 14 amino acids. The CDR3 reads CASLIRGQGTEAFF. The CDR3 region has the DNA TGTGCCAGCCTTATACGGGGGCAAGGCACTGAAGCTTTCTTT.

This clone was counted between two and nine times. V and J are TRBV19 and TRBJ2-5; 8 positions match TRBD1. CDR1 is LNHDA, CDR2 SQIVND, per germline (reference sequence). There are 13 residues in the CDR3. V was pared by 5 bases and J by 1 base, with 0 bases of the junction left unmatched. CDR3 DNA: TGTGCCAGTAGTGACAGGGGCCAAGAGACCCAGTACTTC. The encoded protein is CASSDRGQETQYF.

V and J are TRBV9 and TRBJ1-5, with D uncertain. The germline gives CDR1 SGDLS, CDR2 YYNGEE. The CDR3 has 14 residues. V shed 7 bases and J shed 4 bases, with 15 bases lying between them. The CDR3 here is CASGDMPMNQPQHF. The CDR3 coding sequence is TGTGCCAGCGGTGACATGCCTATGAATCAGCCCCAGCATTTT.

The rearrangement joins TRBV2 to TRBJ2-1, with 12 nucleotides matching TRBD2. V lost 3 bases, J lost 4 bases, and 10 bases stayed unmatched. The length of the CDR3 is 18 residues. Germline assignment: CDR1 SNHLY and CDR2 FYNNEI. The CDR3 loop is CASSDLRTSGISYNEQFF. For the CDR3, the DNA is TGTGCCAGCAGTGATTTAAGGACTAGCGGGATATCTTACAATGAGCAGTTCTTC.

Comment on this clone: The same CDR3 also results from other DNA sequences found in this sample. CDR3 protein: CASSRGRTDTQYF. The DNA for the CDR3 is TGTGCCAGCAGCAGGGGGCGCACAGATACGCAGTATTTT. The chain employs TRBV6-5 and TRBJ2-3; TRBD1 matches 8 bases. The germline V gene encodes CDR1 MNHEY and CDR2 SVGAGI. V was pared by 6 bases and J by 1 base, with 0 bases of the junction left unmatched. The CDR3 spans 13 residues.

In regard to this clone: This sample includes further DNA sequences coding for the same CDR3. V is TRBV5-1 and J is TRBJ2-7; 8 bases align to TRBD1. From germline, CDR1 is SGHRS and CDR2 YFSETQ. Trimming removed 3 bases from V and 5 bases from J; junction bases left unmatched: 1. The CDR3 covers 12 residues. The CDR3 loop reads CASSSDRDEQYF. The CDR3 bases are TGCGCCAGCAGCTCGGACAGGGACGAGCAGTACTTC.

Concerning this clone itself: Other DNA sequences in this specimen translate into the identical CDR3. The chain's CDR3 is CASSQDRGYQETQYF. In DNA form, the CDR3 reads TGCGCCAGCAGCCAAGATCGAGGGTACCAAGAGACCCAGTACTTC. This chain links TRBV4-1 with TRBJ2-5; D may be TRBD2 (5 bases). CDR3 length: 15 amino acids. Germline V gene lookup returns CDR1 MGHRA and CDR2 YSYEKL. V was shortened by 0 bases and J by 0 bases, with 8 bases between the two germline ends.

The V call is TRBV27, the J call TRBJ1-6; maybe TRBD1 (5 bases). The V end was cut by 5 bases, the J end by 10 bases, with 24 bases between. Germline V lookup: CDR1 MNHEY, CDR2 SMNVEV (reference sequence). The CDR3 has 17 amino acids. CDR3: CASSGQGSNRGVSPLHF. The CDR3 DNA follows: TGTGCCAGCAGTGGGCAGGGTTCGAATCGAGGGGTGTCACCCCTCCACTTT.

To note about this clone: The sample has other DNA sequences that encode this CDR3 too. V and J are TRBV27 and TRBJ1-2, with D possibly being TRBD1 (5 bases). V was pared by 2 bases and J by 2 bases, with 6 bases between. Germline-derived CDR1 and CDR2 are MNHEY and SMNVEV (reference sequence). The CDR3 spans 13 residues. CDR3 protein: CASSLGGNYGYTF. The CDR3 nucleotides read TGTGCCAGCAGTTTAGGGGGGAACTATGGCTACACCTTC.

The chain uses TRBV25-1 and TRBJ2-5; D gene unclear. There are 13 residues in the CDR3. Germline CDR1 and CDR2: MGHDK and SYGVNS. The V and J ends lost 8 bases and 3 bases respectively, with 13 bases between them. The CDR3 DNA is TGTGCCAGCGCTCCGCGTGAGAAAGAGACCCAGTACTTC. Protein sequence: CASAPREKETQYF.

The chain links TRBV6-5 to TRBJ1-2; 7 nucleotides line up with TRBD1. V lost 2 bases, J lost 5 bases, and 5 bases stayed unmatched. Germline V gene data show CDR1 as MNHEY and CDR2 as SVGAGI. The CDR3 contains 14 residues. The CDR3 loop reads CASSYTGQNYGYTF. The CDR3 DNA follows: TGTGCCAGCAGTTACACGGGACAGAATTATGGCTACACCTTC.

This chain joins TRBV18 and TRBJ1-3; 7 nucleotides align to TRBD1. The J segment lost 3 bases and the V segment lost 3 bases, leaving 2 bases of the junction unmatched. The CDR3 runs to 14 residues. Per germline, CDR1 KGHSH and CDR2 LQKENI. As DNA, the CDR3 is TGTGCCAGCTCACCTGGACAGGTTGGAAACACCATATATTTT. Translating it yields CASSPGQVGNTIYF.

The table lists this clone with a count of one. The rearrangement uses TRBV4-1 and TRBJ2-6; either TRBD1 or TRBD2 may fit D (5 bases each). The germline gives CDR1 MGHRA, CDR2 YSYEKL. The CDR3 is 16 residues long. V was clipped by 3 bases and J by 3 bases, with 12 bases between them. The CDR3 is CASSQGVIGGANVLTF. The CDR3 DNA follows: TGCGCCAGCAGCCAGGGGGTGATTGGTGGGGCCAACGTCCTGACTTTC.

The chain has TRBV10-3 and TRBJ2-1; TRBD2 matches at 7 bases. With V trimmed by 11 bases and J by 5 bases, 9 bases remained unmatched. The CDR3 spans 13 residues. Germline V gene lookup returns CDR1 ENHRY and CDR2 SYGVKD. The CDR3 region is CAALGGSDNEQFF. The CDR3 DNA reads TGTGCCGCCCTGGGGGGGTCTGACAATGAGCAGTTCTTC.

The V and J genes are TRBV28 and TRBJ1-4, with TRBD1 as a possible D gene (5 bases). V was shortened by 11 bases and J by 1 base, with 14 bases between the two germline ends. The germline CDR1 and CDR2 sequences are MDHEN and SYDVKM. The CDR3 extends over 14 amino acids. In nucleotides, the CDR3 is TGTGCCGCCGCTACGGGGGTAACTAATGAAAAACTGTTTTTT. It codes for CAAATGVTNEKLFF.

The chain is built from TRBV30 and TRBJ2-2, with D possibly called TRBD1 or TRBD2 (5 bases each). Germline V gene sequence: CDR1 GTSNPN, CDR2 SVGIG (reference sequence). There are 12 residues in the CDR3. V was shortened by 2 bases and J by 7 bases, with 8 bases between the two germline ends. The CDR3 nucleotides read TGTGCCTGGAGTAGAGGGGACGGGGAGCTGTTTTTT. It specifies CAWSRGDGELFF.

The chain links TRBV4-1 to TRBJ2-7; 8 bases align to TRBD2. V trimming: 4 bases; J trimming: 0 bases; junction bases outside the gene matches: 8. Germline lookup yields CDR1 MGHRA and CDR2 YSYEKL. The CDR3 totals 16 residues. The CDR3 here is CASSPGTSSNSYEQYF. The DNA for the CDR3 is TGCGCCAGCAGCCCCGGGACTAGTTCAAACTCCTACGAGCAGTACTTC.